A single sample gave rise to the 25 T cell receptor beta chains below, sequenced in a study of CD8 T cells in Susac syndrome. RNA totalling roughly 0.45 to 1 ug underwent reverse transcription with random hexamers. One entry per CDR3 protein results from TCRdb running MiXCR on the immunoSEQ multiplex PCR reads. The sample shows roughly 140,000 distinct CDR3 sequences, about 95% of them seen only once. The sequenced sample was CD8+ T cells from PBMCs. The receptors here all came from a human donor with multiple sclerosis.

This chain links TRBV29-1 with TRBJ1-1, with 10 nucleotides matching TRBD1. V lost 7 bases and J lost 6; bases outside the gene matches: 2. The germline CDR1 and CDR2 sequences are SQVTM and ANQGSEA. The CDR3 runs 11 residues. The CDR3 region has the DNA TGCAGCGCCGGACAGGGGGCTGAAGCTTTCTTT. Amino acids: CSAGQGAEAFF.

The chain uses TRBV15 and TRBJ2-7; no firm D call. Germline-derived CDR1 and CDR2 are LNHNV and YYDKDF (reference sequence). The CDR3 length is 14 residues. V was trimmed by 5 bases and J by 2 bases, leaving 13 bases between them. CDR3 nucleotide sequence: TGTGCCACCAGCCTCCTGGGCCCGGCCTACGAGCAGTACGTC. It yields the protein CATSLLGPAYEQYV.

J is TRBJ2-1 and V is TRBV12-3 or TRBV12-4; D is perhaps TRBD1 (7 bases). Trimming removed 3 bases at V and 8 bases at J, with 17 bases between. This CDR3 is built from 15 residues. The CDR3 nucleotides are TGTGCCAGCAGTTTGTTCGGGAGAGGGGGCGATGAGCAGTTCTTC. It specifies CASSLFGRGGDEQFF.

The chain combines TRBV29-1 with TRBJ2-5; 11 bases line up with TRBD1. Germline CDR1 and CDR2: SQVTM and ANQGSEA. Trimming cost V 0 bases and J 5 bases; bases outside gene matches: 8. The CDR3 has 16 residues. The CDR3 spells CSVEDPGQGVVETQYF. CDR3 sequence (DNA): TGCAGCGTTGAAGACCCGGGACAGGGGGTGGTGGAGACCCAGTACTTC.

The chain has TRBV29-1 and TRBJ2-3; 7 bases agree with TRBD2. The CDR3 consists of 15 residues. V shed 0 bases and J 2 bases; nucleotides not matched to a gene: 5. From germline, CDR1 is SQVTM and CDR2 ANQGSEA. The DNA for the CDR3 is TGCAGCGTTGAAGATAGGGACTATACCACAGATACGCAGTATTTT. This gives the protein CSVEDRDYTTDTQYF.

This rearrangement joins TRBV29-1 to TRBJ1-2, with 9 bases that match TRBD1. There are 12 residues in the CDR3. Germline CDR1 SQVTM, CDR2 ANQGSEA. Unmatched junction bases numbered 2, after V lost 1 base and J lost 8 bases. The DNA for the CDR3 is TGCAGCGTTGAAGGGGACAGGGACGGCTACACCTTC. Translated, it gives CSVEGDRDGYTF.

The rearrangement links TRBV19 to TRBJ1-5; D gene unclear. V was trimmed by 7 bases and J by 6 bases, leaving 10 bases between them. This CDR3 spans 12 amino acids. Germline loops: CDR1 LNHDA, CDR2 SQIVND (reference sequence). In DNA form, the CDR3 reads TGTGCCAGTACCCACGTGGGTCAGCCCCAGCATTTT. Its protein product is CASTHVGQPQHF.

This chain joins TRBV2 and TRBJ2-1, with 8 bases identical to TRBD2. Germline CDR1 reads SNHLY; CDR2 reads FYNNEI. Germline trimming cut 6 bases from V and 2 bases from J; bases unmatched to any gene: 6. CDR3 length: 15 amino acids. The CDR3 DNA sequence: TGTGCCAGCAGCCCGAAGCGGGGGCCCTACAATGAGCAGTTCTTC. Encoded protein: CASSPKRGPYNEQFF.

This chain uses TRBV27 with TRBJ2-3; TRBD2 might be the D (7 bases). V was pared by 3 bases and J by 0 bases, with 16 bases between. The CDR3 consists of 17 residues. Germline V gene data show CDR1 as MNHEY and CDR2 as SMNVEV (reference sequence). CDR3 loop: CASSFLLRGGSTDTQYF. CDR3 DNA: TGTGCCAGCAGTTTTCTCTTAAGGGGGGGAAGCACAGATACGCAGTATTTT.

The CDR3 bases are TGCAGTGCTTTGGGGCCCCTTAGCGGGGGTCGCACAGATACGCAGTATTTT. Protein product: CSALGPLSGGRTDTQYF. The chain uses TRBV20-1 and TRBJ2-3, with 9 nucleotides matching TRBD2. J gave up 1 base and V 5 bases, and 13 bases lay outside the gene matches. This CDR3 has 17 residues. The V gene's germline CDR1 is DFQATT and CDR2 SNEGSKA (reference sequence).

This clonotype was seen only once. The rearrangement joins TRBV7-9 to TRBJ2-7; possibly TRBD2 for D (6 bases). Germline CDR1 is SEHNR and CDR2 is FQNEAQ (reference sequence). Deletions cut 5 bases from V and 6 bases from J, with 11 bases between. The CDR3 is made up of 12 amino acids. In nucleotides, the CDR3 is TGTGCCAGCAGCGCCCGGGGGTTCGAGCAGTACGTC. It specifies CASSARGFEQYV.

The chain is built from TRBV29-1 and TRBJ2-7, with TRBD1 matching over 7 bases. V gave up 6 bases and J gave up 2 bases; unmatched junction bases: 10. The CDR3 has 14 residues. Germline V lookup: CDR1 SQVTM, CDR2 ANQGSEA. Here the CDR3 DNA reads TGCAGCGTCCTCAAGACAGGGAGTCCCTACGAGCAGTACGTC. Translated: CSVLKTGSPYEQYV.

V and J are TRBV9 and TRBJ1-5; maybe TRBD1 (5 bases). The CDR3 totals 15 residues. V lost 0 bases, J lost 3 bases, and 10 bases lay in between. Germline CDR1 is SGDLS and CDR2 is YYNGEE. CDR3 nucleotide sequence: TGTGCCAGCAGCGTAGAAGGGGCGCCCAATCAGCCCCAGCATTTT. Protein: CASSVEGAPNQPQHF.

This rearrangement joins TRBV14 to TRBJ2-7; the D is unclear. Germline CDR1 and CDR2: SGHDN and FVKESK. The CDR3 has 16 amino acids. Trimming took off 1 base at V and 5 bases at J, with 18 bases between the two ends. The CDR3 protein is CASSQVNLERSDEQYF. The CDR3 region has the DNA TGTGCCAGCAGCCAAGTCAATCTCGAACGATCCGACGAGCAGTACTTC.

CDR3 nucleotide sequence: TGTGCCAGCAGTCCCCAGTATAGGGGAACAGATACGCAGTATTTT. Translated, it gives CASSPQYRGTDTQYF. This rearrangement joins TRBV27 to TRBJ2-3, with a tentative D call TRBD1 (5 bases). The CDR3 contains 15 residues. The germline gives CDR1 MNHEY, CDR2 SMNVEV (reference sequence). The V gene lost 5 bases and the J gene lost 3 bases, with 15 bases spanning the gap.

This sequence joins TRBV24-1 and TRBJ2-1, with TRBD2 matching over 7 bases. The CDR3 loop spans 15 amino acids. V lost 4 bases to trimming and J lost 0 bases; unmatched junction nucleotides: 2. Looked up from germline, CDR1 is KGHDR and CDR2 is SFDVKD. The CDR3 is CATSEGDYSYNEQFF. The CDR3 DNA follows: TGTGCCACCAGTGAGGGGGACTACTCCTACAATGAGCAGTTCTTC.

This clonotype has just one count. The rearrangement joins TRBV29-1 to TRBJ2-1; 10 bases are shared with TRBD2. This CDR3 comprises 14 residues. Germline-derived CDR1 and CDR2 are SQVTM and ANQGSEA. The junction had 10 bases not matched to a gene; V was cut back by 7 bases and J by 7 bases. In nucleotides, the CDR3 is TGCAGCGCCAAACTAGCGGGGTTTGGGAATGAGCAGTTCTTC. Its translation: CSAKLAGFGNEQFF.

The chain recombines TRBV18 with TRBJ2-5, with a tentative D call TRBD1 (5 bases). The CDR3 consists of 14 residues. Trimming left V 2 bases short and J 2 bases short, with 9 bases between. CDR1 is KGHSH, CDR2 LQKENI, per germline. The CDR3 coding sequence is TGTGCCAGCTCACCATCGACAGTACAAGAGACCCAGTACTTC. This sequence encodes CASSPSTVQETQYF.

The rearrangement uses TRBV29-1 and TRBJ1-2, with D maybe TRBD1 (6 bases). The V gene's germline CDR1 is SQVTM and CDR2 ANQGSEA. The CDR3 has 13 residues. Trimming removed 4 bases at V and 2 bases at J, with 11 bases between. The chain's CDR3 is CSVVGGVNYGYTF. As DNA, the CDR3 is TGCAGCGTTGTGGGGGGCGTCAACTATGGCTACACCTTC.

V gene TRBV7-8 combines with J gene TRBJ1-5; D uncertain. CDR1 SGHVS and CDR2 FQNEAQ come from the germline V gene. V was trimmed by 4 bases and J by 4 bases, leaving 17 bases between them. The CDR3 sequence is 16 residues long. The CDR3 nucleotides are TGTGCCAGCAGCTCCCCGAGCCCCGAGGAAAATCAGCCCCAGCATTTT. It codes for CASSSPSPEENQPQHF.

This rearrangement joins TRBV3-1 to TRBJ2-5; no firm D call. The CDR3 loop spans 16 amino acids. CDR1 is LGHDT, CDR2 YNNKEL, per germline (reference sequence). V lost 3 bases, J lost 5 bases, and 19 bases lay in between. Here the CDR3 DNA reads TGTGCCAGCAGCCAGACTCCCGATGAATTTTTGGAGACCCAGTACTTC. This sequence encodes CASSQTPDEFLETQYF.

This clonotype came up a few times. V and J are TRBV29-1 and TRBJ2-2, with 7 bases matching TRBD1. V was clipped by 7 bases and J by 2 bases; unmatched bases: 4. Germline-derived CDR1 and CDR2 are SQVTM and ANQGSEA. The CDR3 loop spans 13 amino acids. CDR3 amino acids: CSAGTENTGELFF. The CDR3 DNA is TGCAGCGCCGGGACAGAAAACACCGGGGAGCTGTTTTTT.

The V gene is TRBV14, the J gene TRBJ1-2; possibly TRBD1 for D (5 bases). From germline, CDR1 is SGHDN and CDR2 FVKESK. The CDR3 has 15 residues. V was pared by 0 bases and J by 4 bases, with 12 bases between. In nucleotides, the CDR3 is TGTGCCAGCAGCCAAGAACCGGGACGGGTCTATGGCTACACCTTC. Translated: CASSQEPGRVYGYTF.

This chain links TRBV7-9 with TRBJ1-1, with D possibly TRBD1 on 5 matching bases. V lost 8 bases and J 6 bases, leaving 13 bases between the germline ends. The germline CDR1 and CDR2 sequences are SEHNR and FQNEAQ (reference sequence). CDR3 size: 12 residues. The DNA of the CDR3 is TGTGCCAGCCTCAACCAGGGACCTGAAGCTTTCTTT. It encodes CASLNQGPEAFF.

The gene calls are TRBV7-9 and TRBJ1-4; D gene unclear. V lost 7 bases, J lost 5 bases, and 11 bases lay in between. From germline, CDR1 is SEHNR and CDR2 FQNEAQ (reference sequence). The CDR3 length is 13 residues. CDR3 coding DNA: TGTGCCAGCAAAGCGCTCATAAATGAAAAACTGTTTTTT. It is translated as CASKALINEKLFF. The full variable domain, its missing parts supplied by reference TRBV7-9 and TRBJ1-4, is DTGVSQNPRHKITKRGQNVTFRCDPISEHNRLYWYRQTLGQGPEFLTYFQNEAQLEKSRLLSDRFSAERPKGSFSTLEIQRTEQGDSAMYLCASKALINEKLFFGSGTQLSVL.